This TCR beta chain was recovered during a study of blood T cell repertoires in COVID-19. Across the study: The United States, Italy and Spain were the sources of the acute and convalescent COVID-19 samples. Sources were T cells, B-cell-depleted T cells, or PBMCs; the material itself was cDNA or gDNA.

Original processing methods: Amplified reference gene primers provided the basis for estimating nucleated cell counts. The repertoire was sequenced with immunoSEQ multiplex PCR; TCRdb's copy has only in-frame clones and lacks some. That table supplies the V and J calls and clone size; D and trimming were determined from the DNA. The sample contains under 150,000 clones, around 86% of which appear only once. Germline V gives CDR1 SGHRS, CDR2 YFSETQ. V was trimmed by 0 bases and J by 2 bases, leaving 12 bases between them. This CDR3 spans 15 amino acids. The chain employs TRBV5-1 and TRBJ2-7; no reliable D call. Sequencing was done on a sample of peripheral blood. The receptor was isolated from a man aged 45 to 65 with active COVID-19. The CDR3 protein is CASSLVTSDTYEQYF. DNA for the CDR3: TGCGCCAGCAGCTTGGTAACCTCCGACACCTACGAGCAGTACTTC.